This TCR beta chain was profiled in a study of blood T cells in healthy people across ages. General study points: Leaving the PBMCs unsorted stopped any conclusive comparison of naive versus antigen-experienced cells.

Of note for this clonotype: Its antigen remains unidentified.

A second roughly 6 to 12 cycle PCR used barcoded and J-beta primers. TCRdb reprocessed the 5' RACE reads with MiXCR, giving one entry per CDR3 protein. The data contain about 1.4 million distinct CDR3 sequences, roughly 64% of them seen just once; the ten biggest clones take up under 8.5%. CDR1 MNHNY and CDR2 SVGAGI come from the germline V gene (reference sequence). This CDR3 has 13 amino acids. V lost 4 bases, J lost 8 bases, and 15 bases lay in between. The V and J genes are TRBV6-6 and TRBJ2-7; TRBD1 is a possible D gene (5 bases). Sequenced material: blood. This clonotype was sampled from a man aged 18 to 35 in good health. The CDR3 nucleotides are TGTGCCAGCAGTTTCCCCGATAGGGGCCAGCAGTACTTC. This gives the protein CASSFPDRGQQYF.